This is a list of T cell receptor beta chains from one sample in a study of PD-1 blockade in classical Hodgkin lymphoma. The repertoire was sequenced with immunoSEQ multiplex PCR; TCRdb's copy has only in-frame clones and lacks some. The sample carries 17,000 or so clones, 87% recorded once. The specimen was peripheral blood mononuclear cells (PBMCs). These receptors were collected from a human donor with classical Hodgkin lymphoma. Each CDR3 is given with its conserved first and last residue. The D gene is left open where the match is weak. Only part of the rows carry a size: once, few, many, or a class if the clone is expanded.

j_gene	d_gene	v_gene	abundance	CDR3nt	CDR3aa
TRBJ2-7	TRBD2	TRBV7-9	-	TGTGCCAGCAGCGGACTAGCGCGTGAGCAGTACTTC	CASSGLAREQYF
TRBJ1-5	-	TRBV21-1	-	TGTGCCAGCAGCAAAGGGGGACAGGTTTATAGCAATCAGCCCCAGCATTTT	CASSKGGQVYSNQPQHF
TRBJ2-5	-	TRBV4-1	-	TGCGCCAGCAGCCGGCTACCATCCGGGAGAGGGCAAGAGACCCAGTACTTC	CASSRLPSGRGQETQYF
TRBJ2-7	TRBD2	TRBV15	once	TGTGCCACCAGCAGAGAACGGACTAGCGTTGCCTACGAGCAGTACTTC	CATSRERTSVAYEQYF
TRBJ2-7	-	TRBV15	-	TGTGCCACCAGCAGGGCGATCGGAGGGGTCGAGGCCTACGAGCAGTACTTC	CATSRAIGGVEAYEQYF
TRBJ1-2	-	TRBV6-6	-	TGTGCCAGCAGTACTGGGGCAGGGAGCTATGGCTACACCTTC	CASSTGAGSYGYTF
TRBJ2-7	-	TRBV5-6	-	TGTGCCAGCAGCTTAAACGGAGGGAGCTACGAGCAGTACTTC	CASSLNGGSYEQYF
TRBJ2-6	-	TRBV19	-	TGTGCCAGGCAACACTGGGGCCCGGGACGGTGCTCTGGGGCCAACGTCCTGACTTTC	CARQHWGPGRCSGANVLTF
TRBJ1-1	TRBD1	TRBV18	-	TGTGCCAGCTCACTTGACAGGGGGAGACGGAACACTGAAGCTTTCTTT	CASSLDRGRRNTEAFF
TRBJ2-7	TRBD1	TRBV14	-	TGTGCCAGCAGCCAAGGAAGACAGGGCAACGAGCAGTACTTC	CASSQGRQGNEQYF